This entry describes one T cell receptor (beta chain). Its antigen remains undetermined. Per-base qualities were not stored, and no clone one base away is much larger. The data derive from a study of blood T cell repertoires in COVID-19 (dated by TCRdb to 2018 to 2020). Background for the entire study: The collaborator samples originated in the United States, Italy and Spain and spanned the acute and convalescent phases of COVID-19. The sample metadata nearly always contained a de-identified subject ID, COVID-19 status, age in years and sex. The dataset comprised deeply sampled blood TCRbeta repertoires from subjects exposed to, actively infected with, or recovered from COVID-19. The material from the prospective study consisted of cDNA or gDNA derived from T cells, B-cell-depleted T cells, or PBMCs. Samples came from the ongoing ImmuneRACE study (first 160 participants) plus 1,254 subjects from 6 global collaborators. Where available, HLA class I and class II types were taken from metadata supplied by the sample provider and were not determined by assay-based typing. The repertoires were made available in a free public database intended to serve as a resource for research on the immune response to SARS-CoV-2.

TCRbeta CDR3 regions were amplified from genomic DNA using the immunoSEQ Assay, a bias-controlled multiplex PCR. In the paper's pipeline: The number of nucleated cells in each sample was estimated from the amplification of reference gene primers within the assay. Sequence reads were collapsed and filtered to measure the absolute abundance of every unique TCRbeta CDR3 rearrangement. For each sample, productive Simpson clonality was calculated as the square root of Simpson's diversity index over productive rearrangements. In its TCRdb copy, this immuneACCESS table keeps in-frame sequences only and misses some clones. Where compared with another copy, unresolved V genes explain less than half of these, and the others have no known cause. V and J calls and clone size are given by that table; D and trimming were obtained from the DNA. The sample table shows just over 95,000 clones, and about 80% are seen once. The ten most abundant clones make up 4.1% of the sample.

CDR1 and CDR2, looked up from the germline V gene, are SQVTM and ANQGSEA. For this chain, trimming is 5 bases at the V end and 6 bases at the J end, and the number of junction bases without a gene match is 5. Counted from cysteine to phenylalanine, this CDR3 has 13 amino acids. Just CDR3 DNA is preserved here, 39 bases in frame from base 1. Whole blood was collected in K2EDTA tubes by collaborating institutions according to the institutions' own protocols. For TCRbeta analysis, collaborators shipped samples in one of three forms: frozen whole blood, isolated PBMCs, or DNA extracted from either of those sample types. What the study reported, not specific to this receptor: Clinical and demographic metadata were provided uncurated, with the amount varying by source and participant.

The chain links TRBV29-1 with TRBJ1-1, and TRBD1 matches 11 of the central bases. This clonotype was obtained from a man in his sixties with acute or convalescent COVID-19. Sequencing was carried out using peripheral blood. The DNA is as follows: TGCAGCGTTCGGCCGGGACAGGGGGCTGAAGCTTTCTTT. Its product reads: CSVRPGQGAEAFF.